These 2 T cell receptor beta chains were sequenced from one sample in a study of cytomegalovirus exposure and HLA in healthy donors. PCR amplification relied on 60 Vbeta primers (plus 13 Jbeta primers). TCRdb's copy holds only in-frame clones and misses some; the assay was immunoSEQ multiplex PCR. The repertoire includes approximately 200,000 clones, 65% to 90% of them detected once, and about 1.4% sits in the top ten. The source material was PBMCs. These receptors were collected from a girl aged 10 to 17 in good health and CMV-seronegative.

The chain carries TRBV29-1 and TRBJ2-1, with TRBD2 identical over 7 bases. Per germline, CDR1 SQVTM and CDR2 ANQGSEA. There are 13 residues in the CDR3. The V and J ends lost 8 bases and 3 bases, in that order; junction bases with no gene match: 7. CDR3 sequence: CSLGAGDYNEQFF. DNA for the CDR3: TGCAGCTTAGGGGCGGGGGACTACAATGAGCAGTTCTTC.

The rearrangement links TRBV7-9 to TRBJ1-2; TRBD1 matches at 9 bases. The germline gives CDR1 SEHNR, CDR2 FQNEAQ (reference sequence). CDR3 size: 16 residues. V was pared by 5 bases and J by 8 bases, with 15 bases of the junction left unmatched. For the CDR3, the DNA is TGTGCCAGCAGCCCGGGGGCGGGACAGGGACGCGACGGCTACACCTTC. Encoded protein: CASSPGAGQGRDGYTF.